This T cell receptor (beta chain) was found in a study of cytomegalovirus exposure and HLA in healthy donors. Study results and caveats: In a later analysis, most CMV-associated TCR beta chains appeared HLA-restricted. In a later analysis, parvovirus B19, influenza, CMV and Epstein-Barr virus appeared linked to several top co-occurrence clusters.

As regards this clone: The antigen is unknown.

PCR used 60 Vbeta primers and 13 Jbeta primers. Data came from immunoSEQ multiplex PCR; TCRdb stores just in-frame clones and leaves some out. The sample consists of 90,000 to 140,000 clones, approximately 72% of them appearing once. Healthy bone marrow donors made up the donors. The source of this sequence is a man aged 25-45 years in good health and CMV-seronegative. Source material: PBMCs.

The CDR3 loop is CASSWDRGNQPQHF. The CDR3, as DNA: TGTGCCAGCAGCTGGGACAGAGGAAATCAGCCCCAGCATTTT. The rearrangement uses TRBV7-9 and TRBJ1-5; 7 bases are shared with TRBD1. The J segment lost 4 bases and the V segment lost 4 bases, leaving 4 bases of the junction unmatched. Per germline, CDR1 SEHNR and CDR2 FQNEAQ (reference sequence). CDR3 size: 14 residues. Based on the CDR3 plus reference TRBV7-9 and TRBJ1-5, the full variable domain is DTGVSQNPRHKITKRGQNVTFRCDPISEHNRLYWYRQTLGQGPEFLTYFQNEAQLEKSRLLSDRFSAERPKGSFSTLEIQRTEQGDSAMYLCASSWDRGNQPQHFGDGTRLSIL.